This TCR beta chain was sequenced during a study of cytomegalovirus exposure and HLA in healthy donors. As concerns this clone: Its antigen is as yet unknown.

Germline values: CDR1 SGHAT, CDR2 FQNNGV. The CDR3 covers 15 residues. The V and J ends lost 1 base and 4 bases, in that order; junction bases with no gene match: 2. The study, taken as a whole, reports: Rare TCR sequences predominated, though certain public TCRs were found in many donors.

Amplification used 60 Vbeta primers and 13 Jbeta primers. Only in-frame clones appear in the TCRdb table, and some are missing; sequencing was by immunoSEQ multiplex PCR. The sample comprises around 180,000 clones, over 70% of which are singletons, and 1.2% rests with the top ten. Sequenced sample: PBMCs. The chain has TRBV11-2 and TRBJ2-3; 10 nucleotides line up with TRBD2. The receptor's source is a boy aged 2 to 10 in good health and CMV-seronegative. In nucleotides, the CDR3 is TGTGCCAGCAGCTTAGGGAGCGGGAGGGCAGATACGCAGTATTTT. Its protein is CASSLGSGRADTQYF.